A single sample is the source of the 20 T cell receptor beta chains below, sequenced in a study of cytomegalovirus exposure and HLA in healthy donors (dated by TCRdb to 2017 to 2019). The method was the immunoSEQ multiplex PCR assay. A mixture of 60 forward primers for TCR Vbeta segments and 13 reverse primers for TCR Jbeta segments was used in the multiplex PCR. TCRdb obtained this table from immuneACCESS and retained in-frame rearrangements with V and J assigned. These tables miss some clones; where compared with another copy, unresolved V genes account for less than half of the shortfall, and the remainder is unexplained. In this sample the table shows around 130,000 clones, under 90% of which occur a single time. The ten largest clones add up to roughly 2.4% of the sample. What was sequenced was PBMCs. The receptors originated from a woman aged 40 to 50 in good health and CMV-seronegative.

The chain is built from TRBV5-1 and TRBJ2-7; 16 bases align to TRBD2. Germline values: CDR1 SGHRS, CDR2 YFSETQ. This CDR3 has 16 residues. Trimming cost V 4 bases and J 7 bases; bases outside gene matches: 8. In nucleotides, the CDR3 is TGCGCCAGCAGCCTACGGGGACTAGCGGGGGGGCATGAGCAGTACTTC. Translation gives CASSLRGLAGGHEQYF.

The chain has TRBV4-3 and TRBJ2-1, with TRBD2 matching 9 bases. CDR1 is LGHNA and CDR2 is YSLEER in the germline V gene. V gave up 0 bases and J gave up 15 bases; unmatched junction bases: 9. This CDR3 is 14 amino acids long. CDR3 in amino acids: CASSQDKSPGLAFF. The CDR3 nucleotides are TGCGCCAGCAGCCAAGATAAGTCTCCGGGACTAGCGTTCTTC.

The chain uses TRBV2 and TRBJ2-3; 8 bases are a match to TRBD2. Trimming cost V 9 bases and J 0 bases; bases outside gene matches: 11. This CDR3 is 16 amino acids long. CDR1 is SNHLY, CDR2 FYNNEI, per germline. Written as DNA, the CDR3 is TGTGCCAGATACATCCCCGGGGGGGGGAGCACAGATACGCAGTATTTT. This codes for CARYIPGGGSTDTQYF.

The chain recombines TRBV5-1 with TRBJ2-1; TRBD2 matches 11 bases. This CDR3 region has 15 residues. Germline trimming cut 1 base from V and 10 bases from J; bases unmatched to any gene: 7. CDR1 and CDR2 from the germline V gene are SGHRS and YFSETQ. The CDR3 DNA follows: TGCGCCAGCAGCTTGACTAGCGGGAGCCTGATCGAGCAGTTCTTC. This gives the protein CASSLTSGSLIEQFF.

This clone was observed once. V usage is TRBV7-2 and J usage is TRBJ2-1; 14 bases line up with TRBD2. With 3 bases clipped from V and 1 base from J, the junction kept 5 bases outside the gene matches. From germline, CDR1 is SGHTA and CDR2 FQGNSA. This CDR3 has 18 residues. CDR3 in DNA: TGTGCCAGCAGCTTCTCCGGGACTAGCGGGAGTTCCTACAATGAGCAGTTCTTC. This translates into CASSFSGTSGSSYNEQFF.

The chain is built from TRBV28 and TRBJ1-2; D might be TRBD1 (6 bases). Germline V gives CDR1 MDHEN, CDR2 SYDVKM. V was pared by 5 bases and J by 7 bases, with 23 bases between. This CDR3 spans 16 amino acids. CDR3 in DNA: TGTGCCAGCAGTCGGGGGGGGACAACAACGCGTAGTGGCTACACCTTC. It codes for CASSRGGTTTRSGYTF.

This clone has only one observation. This chain links TRBV21-1 with TRBJ1-6; TRBD1, the D gene given by the table, was not confirmed from the DNA. TRBV21-1 is termed a pseudogene. The CDR3 is 16 residues long. The CDR3 nucleotides read TGTGCCAGCAGCATAGACAGGAGCTCCTATAATTCACCCCTCCACTTT. Its protein product is CASSIDRSSYNSPLHF.

Worth noting for this clone: Being one base from a much bigger clone, this may be a read error. The V and J genes are TRBV6-1 and TRBJ2-5, with 8 bases fitting TRBD1. The J call could be wrong; TRBJ2-7 is a better fit for the DNA end. This CDR3 region has 15 residues. The germline gives CDR1 MNHNS, CDR2 SASEGT. CDR3 nucleotides: TGTGCCAGCAGTGAAGGGACAGGGAGCTCCTACGAGCAGTACTTC. The encoded protein is CASSEGTGSSYEQYF.

The rearrangement uses TRBV2 and TRBJ1-1, with 8 bases fitting TRBD1. The junction had 7 bases not matched to a gene; V was cut back by 0 bases and J by 7 bases. The germline gives CDR1 SNHLY, CDR2 FYNNEI. The CDR3 spans 15 residues. CDR3 sequence: CASSEAGRGQGEAFF. For the CDR3, the DNA is TGTGCCAGCAGTGAAGCCGGCAGGGGGCAGGGTGAAGCTTTCTTT. Combining the CDR3 with reference TRBV2 and TRBJ1-1 gives the whole variable domain EPEVTQTPSHQVTQMGQEVILRCVPISNHLYFYWYRQILGQKVEFLVSFYNNEISEKSEIFDDQFSVERPDGSNFTLKIRSTKLEDSAMYFCASSEAGRGQGEAFFGQGTRLTVV.

The V call is TRBV27, the J call TRBJ2-5; 10 bases match TRBD1. The J call is in doubt because the DNA end fits TRBJ2-7 better. The germline gives CDR1 MNHEY, CDR2 SMNVEV (reference sequence). This CDR3 is 13 amino acids long. In DNA, the CDR3 is TGTGCCAGCACCCGAGGGGACAGGGGCGAGCAGTACTTC. Translated, it gives CASTRGDRGEQYF.

CDR3 in amino acids: CSVVVRGAGYTEAFF. CDR3 nucleotides: TGCAGCGTTGTCGTCAGGGGAGCAGGGTACACTGAAGCTTTCTTT. The rearrangement uses TRBV29-1 and TRBJ1-1, with TRBD1 as a possible D gene (6 bases). Germline V lookup: CDR1 SQVTM, CDR2 ANQGSEA. The CDR3 is made up of 15 amino acids. V gave up 4 bases and J gave up 3 bases, with 18 bases separating them. The full variable domain, with the rest looked up from reference TRBV29-1 and TRBJ1-1, is SAVISQKPSRDICQRGTSLTIQCQVDSQVTMMFWYRQQPGQSLTLIATANQGSEATYESGFVIDKFPISRPNLTFSTLTVSNMSPEDSSIYLCSVVVRGAGYTEAFFGQGTRLTVV.

The chain links TRBV7-3 to TRBJ2-1; 9 bases align to TRBD1. There are 13 residues in the CDR3. V gave up 6 bases and J gave up 7 bases; unmatched junction bases: 4. Germline CDR1 and CDR2: SGHTA and FQGTGA. The chain's CDR3 is CASSFDRGNEQFF. CDR3 bases: TGTGCCAGCAGTTTCGACAGGGGGAATGAGCAGTTCTTC.

This chain links TRBV5-6 with TRBJ2-1; 11 bases match TRBD2. The CDR3 covers 14 residues. V gave up 1 base and J gave up 10 bases; unmatched junction bases: 4. Germline assignment: CDR1 SGHDT and CDR2 YYEEEE. CDR3 residues: CASSLRLAGGEQFF. DNA for the CDR3: TGTGCCAGCAGCTTGAGGCTAGCGGGGGGAGAGCAGTTCTTC. Filled out from reference TRBV5-6 and TRBJ2-1, the complete variable domain reads DAGVTQSPTHLIKTRGQQVTLRCSPKSGHDTVSWYQQALGQGPQFIFQYYEEEERQRGNFPDRFSGHQFPNYSSELNVNALLLGDSALYLCASSLRLAGGEQFFGPGTRLTVL.

The V gene is TRBV18, the J gene TRBJ1-2, with unresolved D. V was shortened by 2 bases and J by 9 bases, with 10 bases between the two germline ends. CDR3 length: 12 residues. Germline-derived CDR1 and CDR2 are KGHSH and LQKENI. The CDR3 here is CASSPARESYTF. The CDR3 DNA is TGTGCCAGCTCACCAGCACGGGAAAGCTACACCTTC.

This clone has more than one count but fewer than ten. The chain combines TRBV18 with TRBJ1-1, with D maybe TRBD1 (5 bases). CDR3 length: 13 amino acids. Trimming took off 3 bases at V and 1 base at J, with 6 bases between the two ends. Germline CDR1 and CDR2: KGHSH and LQKENI. The CDR3 protein is CASSPGQNTEAFF. The DNA for the CDR3 is TGTGCCAGCTCACCCGGACAGAACACTGAAGCTTTCTTT.

The J gene is TRBJ2-7, the V gene TRBV6-5, with TRBD1 matching 12 bases. Losses at the gene ends were 6 bases for V and 5 bases for J; bases not matched to a gene: 8. CDR1 MNHEY and CDR2 SVGAGI come from the germline V gene. The CDR3 totals 15 residues. In DNA form, the CDR3 reads TGTGCCAGCAGATCCGGGACAGGGGGCCCCAACGAGCAGTACTTC. The encoded protein is CASRSGTGGPNEQYF.

This clone came up once. V and J are TRBV5-1 and TRBJ2-1, with 11 nucleotides matching TRBD2. CDR3 length: 15 amino acids. The germline V gene has CDR1 SGHRS and CDR2 YFSETQ. V gave up 4 bases and J gave up 7 bases; unmatched junction bases: 7. In DNA, the CDR3 is TGCGCCAGCAGCCTGACTAGCGGGATTGAGAATGAGCAGTTCTTC. Translated, it gives CASSLTSGIENEQFF.

The chain uses TRBV11-1 and TRBJ2-3, with 8 bases lining up with TRBD2. Germline-derived CDR1 and CDR2 are SGHAT and FQDESV (reference sequence). The length of the CDR3 is 15 residues. V shed 3 bases and J 1 base; nucleotides not matched to a gene: 3. The CDR3 here is CASSFGLARTDTQYF. CDR3 in DNA: TGTGCCAGCAGCTTTGGACTAGCCCGCACAGATACGCAGTATTTT.

This chain uses TRBV18 with TRBJ1-4; D gene ambiguous. The CDR3 has 14 residues. Germline V gene sequence: CDR1 KGHSH, CDR2 LQKENI. Trimming took 6 bases from V and 7 from J, leaving 15 bases between them. CDR3 sequence: CASSRTGSSEKLFF. The CDR3 DNA is TGTGCCAGCTCCCGCACCGGTTCGAGTGAAAAACTGTTTTTT.

This rearrangement joins TRBV27 to TRBJ2-5; D ambiguous. This CDR3 is 14 amino acids long. Trimming shortened V by 5 bases and J by 4 bases, and 14 bases separated the two germline ends. CDR1 is MNHEY, CDR2 SMNVEV, per germline (reference sequence). CDR3 nucleotide sequence: TGTGCCAGCAGTATGCTCGATAACACAGAGACCCAGTACTTC. It specifies CASSMLDNTETQYF.